This entry concerns a single TCR beta chain. Relative to the germline gene, one junction end is altered; a read error may explain this. This entry is derived from a study of cytomegalovirus exposure and HLA in healthy donors. Study context: As an earlier analysis found, around 190 million T cells yielded approximately 100 million unique TCR beta sequences.

Researchers ran the PCR with 60 Vbeta and 13 Jbeta primers. The authors' processing: A follow-up analysis tallied tens of millions of unique TCR beta chains, some 11 million shared. The data were produced by immunoSEQ multiplex PCR, yet TCRdb's version contains in-frame clones alone and is incomplete. The V and J calls and clone size were taken over from that table, and D and trimming were inferred from the DNA. The sample has about 120,000 clones; about three quarters are singletons. Germline V gene data show CDR1 as SEHNR and CDR2 as FQNEAQ (reference sequence). This CDR3 has 16 amino acids. The specimen was PBMCs. The chain recombines TRBV7-9 with TRBJ1-3; the match to TRBD1 covers 7 bases. This clonotype was sampled from a woman younger than 45 in good health and CMV-seropositive. The CDR3 loop is CSSSLSTGVLGNTIYF. The DNA for the CDR3 is TGTTCCAGCAGCTTAAGCACAGGGGTCCTTGGAAACACCATATATTTT.